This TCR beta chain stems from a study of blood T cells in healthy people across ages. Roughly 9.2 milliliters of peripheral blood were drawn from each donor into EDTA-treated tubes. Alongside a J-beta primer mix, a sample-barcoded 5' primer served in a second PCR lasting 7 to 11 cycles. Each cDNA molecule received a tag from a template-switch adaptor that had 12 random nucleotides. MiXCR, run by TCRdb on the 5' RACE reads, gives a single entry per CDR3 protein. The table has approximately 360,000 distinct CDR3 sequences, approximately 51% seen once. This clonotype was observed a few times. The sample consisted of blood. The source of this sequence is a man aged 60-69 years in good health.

The CDR3 region has the DNA TGTGCCAGCAGTTTTACGGGGGCGCGGATCACCCAGTACTTC. It is translated as CASSFTGARITQYF. This chain links TRBV28 with TRBJ2-5; D is perhaps TRBD1 or TRBD2 (6 bases each). Between the trimmed V and J ends, which lost 3 bases and 8 bases, there was a span of 16 bases. This CDR3 spans 14 amino acids. The germline V gene has CDR1 MDHEN and CDR2 SYDVKM.